These T cell receptor beta chains were read from a single sample in a study of T-cell reconstitution after alpha-beta-depleted transplantation in children. A single record per CDR3 protein comes from TCRdb applying MiXCR to the PCR reads. The data show some 220,000 distinct CDR3 sequences, with 11% seen just once and 28% held by the top ten. Material: PBMCs, obtained before TCRalphabeta/CD19-depleted stem cell transplant. These receptors originate from a child younger than two with acute myeloid leukemia, due to receive a stem cell transplant. CDR3s leave out the opening cysteine and the closing phenylalanine or tryptophan. The D gene is left open where the match is weak. Clone size, where shown, is once, few, many, or a class for clones that have expanded.

TRBJ2-2 | TRBV10-2 | . | many | ASLRTVAGELF
TRBJ2-7 | TRBV30 | TRBD1 | many | AWAIGQGPYEQY
TRBJ2-3 | TRBV20-1 | TRBD2 | many | SARGGLAGSTDTQY
TRBJ2-1 | TRBV7-2 | TRBD2 | many | ASSLGLANEQF
TRBJ2-1 | TRBV4-2 | . | many | ASSQGTRGEASYNEQF
TRBJ1-1 | TRBV20-1 | . | . | SASRGGTDTEAF
TRBJ2-4 | TRBV28 | TRBD1 | many | ASSHPQGDKNIQY
TRBJ2-2 | TRBV10-3 | . | many | AISPVSGELF
TRBJ1-2 | TRBV29-1 | . | many | SVGVLSHYGYT
TRBJ2-5 | TRBV3-1 | TRBD2 | . | ASSQGMSERGTQY
TRBJ2-1 | TRBV11-2 | . | many | ASSQGLYNEQF
TRBJ2-7 | TRBV12-3/TRBV12-4 | . | many | ASSLAHEQY
TRBJ2-1 | TRBV5-1 | . | many | ASSLRTAEVNEQF
TRBJ1-2 | TRBV20-1 | . | many | SARHYGYT
TRBJ2-3 | TRBV4-2 | . | many | ASSQGGAPTDTQY
TRBJ2-7 | TRBV6-5 | . | many | ASSYSRQRFYEQY
TRBJ2-5 | TRBV19 | TRBD2 | few | ASSGGLEETQY
TRBJ2-7 | TRBV11-1 | . | few | ASSPSYSDEQY
TRBJ1-2 | TRBV5-1 | . | many | ASSNGVGVGNYGYT
TRBJ2-3 | TRBV20-1 | . | many | SARDRLRGTDTQY
TRBJ2-7 | TRBV12-3/TRBV12-4 | TRBD1 | few | ASSLDRYEQY
TRBJ2-3 | TRBV2 | TRBD2 | . | ASSLWTRSDTQY
TRBJ2-3 | TRBV2 | TRBD2 | few | ASRLMTSGNADTQY
TRBJ1-2 | TRBV12-3/TRBV12-4 | . | many | ASSRDGDYGYT
TRBJ1-2 | TRBV12-3/TRBV12-4 | . | many | ASSLIVDDGYT
TRBJ2-2 | TRBV5-5 | . | medium-sized | ASSLVDTGELF
TRBJ2-2 | TRBV5-4 | TRBD2 | many | ASSVPTSGGTGELF
TRBJ2-1 | TRBV7-8 | TRBD2 | few | ASSPGTSGSVDEQF
TRBJ1-5 | TRBV14 | . | many | ASSPSTQQPQH
TRBJ1-2 | TRBV7-8 | TRBD1 | . | ASSPNRGGGHT
TRBJ1-5 | TRBV4-1 | . | many | ASSPRGTGSNQPQH
TRBJ2-5 | TRBV9 | . | many | ASSVDGRNRETQY
TRBJ2-1 | TRBV4-1 | TRBD2 | many | ASSLLPAGTSGYEQF
TRBJ2-5 | TRBV27 | . | many | ASSTISGMKTQY
TRBJ2-3 | TRBV4-2 | . | . | ASSPPFGAQGSRTDTQY
TRBJ1-3 | TRBV7-2 | . | many | ASSPRVLSGNTIY
TRBJ2-7 | TRBV13 | . | few | ASSLGGGPSYEQY
TRBJ1-4 | TRBV7-2 | TRBD1 | many | ASSPGQGHNEKLF
TRBJ2-7 | TRBV14 | . | many | ASSQQIYEQY
TRBJ2-1 | TRBV12-5 | . | many | ASGPPSKF
TRBJ1-1 | TRBV27 | . | many | ASTDGTEAF
TRBJ1-2 | TRBV3-1 | TRBD1 | . | ASSHRGKLEGYT
TRBJ2-5 | TRBV11-2 | TRBD2 | many | ASSLGSGSGETQY
TRBJ1-2 | TRBV19 | . | . | AGLGPTNYGYT
TRBJ1-1 | TRBV6-1 | . | many | ASSESLRQANTEAF
TRBJ2-1 | TRBV2 | . | many | ASSPVAEQF
TRBJ2-3 | TRBV7-2 | . | few | ASSLSQRMRDTQY
TRBJ2-3 | TRBV11-2 | TRBD2 | many | ASSLLGRTSGTSYTDTQY
TRBJ2-7 | TRBV7-9 | TRBD1 | many | ASSPYRGYEQY
TRBJ2-5 | TRBV29-1 | TRBD1 | once | SALRGETQY
TRBJ1-2 | TRBV30 | . | many | AWSEGNYGYT
TRBJ2-2 | TRBV5-1 | . | many | ASSRPEAGELF
TRBJ2-1 | TRBV24-1 | TRBD2 | . | ATSDTSGSSYNEQF
TRBJ1-6 | TRBV7-9 | . | many | ASRHMEPPHSPLH
TRBJ2-6 | TRBV6-2/TRBV6-3 | TRBD1 | many | ASSYDRGPGANVLT
TRBJ1-5 | TRBV20-1 | TRBD1 | many | SARQGRQPQH
TRBJ2-6 | TRBV5-6 | . | . | ASRAGANVLT
TRBJ2-5 | TRBV5-1 | . | many | ASSSGMIRKTQY
TRBJ2-7 | TRBV13 | TRBD2 | many | ASSLWGSGRASEQY